Listed below are T cell receptor beta chains from one sample, sequenced in a study of T cell repertoires in cytomegalovirus infection. TCRdb re-derived calls from the reads in MiXCR, one entry per CDR3 protein. This table has about 130,000 distinct CDR3 sequences, about 10% appearing once. The specimen was PBMCs. The receptors were sampled from a human donor in good health (CMV status not recorded). Some clones in this sample may be carry-over from other donors' samples. The CDR3 runs from the conserved cysteine through the conserved F or W. The D gene is left open where the match is weak. For some rows the clone size is stated as once, few or many, or as a class when expanded; others skip it.

cdr3_length j_call clone_size v_call d_call cdr3_aa cdr3_nt
15 TRBJ2-4 few TRBV28 - CASSYDRVTKNIQYF TGTGCCAGCAGTTACGACCGGGTAACCAAAAACATTCAGTACTTC
14 TRBJ2-1 many TRBV12-3/TRBV12-4 - CASWEAGAHNEQFF TGTGCCAGCTGGGAGGCAGGGGCCCACAATGAGCAGTTCTTC
14 TRBJ1-2 few TRBV29-1 - CSVDNFGQTYGYTF TGCAGCGTTGATAACTTTGGACAGACCTATGGCTACACCTTC
15 TRBJ2-7 - TRBV20-1 - CSVIKGVMGSYEQYF TGCAGTGTTATAAAGGGTGTAATGGGGTCCTACGAGCAGTACTTC
14 TRBJ2-4 - TRBV20-1 TRBD1 CSASKPRTGEIQYF TGCAGTGCTAGTAAACCCAGGACAGGGGAAATTCAGTACTTC
14 TRBJ2-7 - TRBV20-1 TRBD1 CSAEDRGRTSEQYF TGCAGTGCTGAGGACAGGGGGCGAACAAGCGAGCAGTACTTC
13 TRBJ2-3 many TRBV2 - CASSGPFTDTQYF TGTGCCAGCAGCGGTCCGTTCACAGATACGCAGTATTTT
16 TRBJ2-2 - TRBV13 - CASSSRQETWTGELFF TGTGCCAGCAGCTCCCGACAGGAGACGTGGACCGGGGAGCTGTTTTTT
14 TRBJ1-2 many TRBV7-2 TRBD1 CASSLPGQGYGYTF TGTGCCAGCAGCTTGCCGGGACAGGGGTACGGCTACACCTTC
12 TRBJ1-4 many TRBV10-3 - CAISATNEKLFF TGTGCCATCAGTGCAACTAATGAAAAACTGTTTTTT
15 TRBJ2-1 many TRBV7-2 TRBD2 CASSLASGGINEQFF TGTGCCAGCAGCTTAGCTAGCGGGGGTATAAATGAGCAGTTCTTC
13 TRBJ1-1 few TRBV9 TRBD1 CASSARDSTEAFF TGTGCCAGCAGCGCCCGGGACAGCACTGAAGCTTTCTTT
10 TRBJ2-1 - TRBV11-2 - CASSFSEQFF TGTGCCAGCAGCTTCAGTGAGCAGTTCTTC
14 TRBJ2-6 few TRBV2 - CASSDRAGANVLTF TGTGCCAGCAGTGACAGGGCTGGGGCCAACGTCCTGACTTTC
13 TRBJ1-6 - TRBV20-1 - CSARPPGVPPLHF TGCAGTGCTAGACCCCCCGGGGTGCCACCCCTCCACTTT
14 TRBJ1-1 many TRBV20-1 - CSATLGGLDTEAFF TGCAGTGCTACCCTAGGAGGGTTGGACACTGAAGCTTTCTTT
14 TRBJ2-5 few TRBV20-1 - CSARGRTTPETQYF TGCAGTGCTAGAGGGAGGACTACTCCAGAGACCCAGTACTTC
14 TRBJ2-7 many TRBV12-3/TRBV12-4 - CASASLGPSYEQYF TGTGCCAGCGCCTCTCTGGGGCCGTCCTACGAGCAGTACTTC
12 TRBJ2-2 many TRBV28 - CASSHRVGELFF TGTGCCAGCAGTCACAGGGTCGGGGAGCTGTTTTTT
15 TRBJ1-2 - TRBV18 - CASSPSPQPSYGYTF TGTGCCAGCTCACCAAGCCCCCAACCCTCCTATGGCTACACCTTC
12 TRBJ2-1 - TRBV12-5 - CASGKTYNEQFF TGTGCTAGTGGAAAGACTTACAATGAGCAGTTCTTC
15 TRBJ1-1 many TRBV7-2 - CASSLRWGSGTEAFF TGTGCCAGCAGCCTCCGGTGGGGGTCAGGGACTGAAGCTTTCTTT
14 TRBJ1-2 many TRBV5-1 - CASSLDRGTGGYTF TGCGCCAGCAGCTTGGATCGAGGTACCGGCGGCTACACCTTC
16 TRBJ2-7 - TRBV15 TRBD1 CATSRTRDRDSYEQYF TGTGCCACCAGCAGAACCCGGGACAGGGACTCCTACGAGCAGTACTTC
14 TRBJ2-2 many TRBV7-2 TRBD1 CASQEQGYTGELFF TGTGCCAGCCAGGAACAGGGGTACACCGGGGAGCTGTTTTTT
15 TRBJ2-5 many TRBV5-1 - CASSSGGTNQETQYF TGCGCCAGCAGCTCCGGGGGCACAAACCAAGAGACCCAGTACTTC
14 TRBJ2-5 - TRBV30 - CAWSQHAGARAQYF TGTGCCTGGAGCCAACACGCAGGGGCTCGGGCCCAGTACTTC
11 TRBJ2-5 few TRBV2 - CASSEIQPQYF TGTGCCAGCAGTGAAATACAGCCCCAGTACTTC
15 TRBJ1-2 few TRBV20-1 TRBD1 CSASKGQAEMRGYTF TGCAGTGCTAGTAAGGGACAGGCCGAGATGAGGGGCTACACCTTC
13 TRBJ2-7 many TRBV7-9 - CASSLGPGLEQYF TGTGCCAGCAGCTTAGGGCCCGGTTTGGAGCAGTACTTC
15 TRBJ2-5 - TRBV7-2 - CASSLRRGLKETQYF TGTGCCAGCAGCTTACGTCGGGGGCTGAAAGAGACCCAGTACTTC
14 TRBJ1-1 many TRBV4-1 - CASSQYGGNTEAFF TGCGCCAGCAGCCAATATGGCGGGAACACTGAAGCTTTCTTT
16 TRBJ1-1 many TRBV12-3/TRBV12-4 TRBD1 CASSFSPRTGDTEAFF TGTGCCAGCAGTTTTTCACCAAGGACAGGGGACACTGAAGCTTTCTTT
15 TRBJ1-5 many TRBV28 TRBD1 CASSSHRGGNQPQHF TGTGCCAGCAGTAGCCACAGGGGAGGGAATCAGCCCCAGCATTTT
16 TRBJ2-3 many TRBV20-1 TRBD2 CSAGQPLAGSTDTQYF TGCAGTGCTGGTCAGCCTCTAGCGGGGTCCACAGATACGCAGTATTTT
16 TRBJ1-5 many TRBV28 TRBD1 CASSITGGVSNQPQHF TGTGCCAGCAGTATTACAGGGGGCGTGAGCAATCAGCCCCAGCATTTT
10 TRBJ1-1 few TRBV20-1 - CSARESVAFF TGCAGTGCTAGGGAATCCGTCGCTTTCTTT
14 TRBJ2-3 many TRBV5-1 TRBD2 CASTPALATDTQYF TGCGCCAGCACCCCGGCACTAGCGACAGATACGCAGTATTTT
13 TRBJ2-7 many TRBV7-3 - CASSQSYSYEQYF TGTGCCAGCAGCCAGAGCTATTCCTACGAGCAGTACTTC
15 TRBJ1-6 many TRBV5-1 TRBD1 CASSFRDRGSSPLHF TGCGCCAGCAGCTTCAGGGACAGGGGAAGTTCACCCCTCCACTTT
14 TRBJ2-7 many TRBV4-2 TRBD1 CASSDDREATKQYF TGTGCCAGCAGCGACGACAGGGAAGCCACGAAGCAGTACTTC
14 TRBJ1-5 many TRBV6-2/TRBV6-3 - CASSYPGGGKHQHF TGTGCCAGCAGTTACCCCGGTGGGGGCAAGCACCAGCATTTT
13 TRBJ1-5 - TRBV30 TRBD1 CASGQGADQPQHF TGTGCCTCAGGACAGGGGGCCGATCAGCCCCAGCATTTT
15 TRBJ2-7 few TRBV3-1 - CASSQFRDGSYEQYF TGTGCCAGCAGCCAATTCCGGGACGGGAGCTACGAGCAGTACTTC
14 TRBJ1-1 many TRBV7-9 - CASSSTGFNTEAFF TGTGCCAGCAGCTCAACTGGCTTCAACACTGAAGCTTTCTTT
15 TRBJ2-3 - TRBV9 - CASSEEGTVTDTQYF TGTGCCAGCAGCGAGGAGGGGACTGTAACAGATACGCAGTATTTT